Listed below are T cell receptor beta chains from one sample, sequenced in a study of T cell responses to AZD1222 COVID-19 vaccine. The table came from immunoSEQ multiplex PCR; TCRdb's copy has only in-frame clones and leaves some out. The sample includes about 68,000 clones, 88% of them seen just once. Sequencing was performed on peripheral blood, taken on day 0 of AZD1222 vaccination. The receptors here all came from an adult in good health. CDR3s include the opening cysteine and the closing phenylalanine or tryptophan. A D gene is named only where the DNA matches it firmly. Not every row has a clone size; where given, it reads once, few, many or a size class.

TRBJ1-5,NA,once,TRBV7-9,TGTGCCAGCAGCTTAGGGGACGGGATAAATCAGCCCCAGCATTTT,CASSLGDGINQPQHF
TRBJ2-7,NA,few,TRBV15,TGTGCCACCAGCAGAGAACGGGAGCCCTACGAGCAGTACTTC,CATSREREPYEQYF
TRBJ2-2,TRBD2,NA,TRBV15,TGTGCCACCAGCAGATCCCTAGCGGGAGGGTACACCGGGGAGCTGTTTTTT,CATSRSLAGGYTGELFF
TRBJ2-7,NA,NA,TRBV5-1,TGCGCCAGCAGCTCCCTTTTCTACCGAAACGACGAGCAGTACTTC,CASSSLFYRNDEQYF
TRBJ2-1,TRBD2,NA,TRBV19,TGTGCCAGTAGTGAGGGACTAGCGCACTACAATGAGCAGTTCTTC,CASSEGLAHYNEQFF
TRBJ2-5,NA,NA,TRBV19,TGTGCCAGTAGTAGTGGAAGGTTCCAAGAGACCCAGTACTTC,CASSSGRFQETQYF
TRBJ1-5,NA,NA,TRBV7-8,TGTGCCAGCAGCTTAGCCGCAGTTTATAGCAATCAGCCCCAGCATTTT,CASSLAAVYSNQPQHF
TRBJ1-1,TRBD1,few,TRBV5-4,TGTGCCAGCAGCTTGGGCAGGGGGCTTGGCACTGAAGCTTTCTTT,CASSLGRGLGTEAFF
TRBJ1-1,TRBD1,NA,TRBV4-1,TGCGCCAGCAGCCAAGCTCGACAGGGGAACACTGAAGCTTTCTTT,CASSQARQGNTEAFF
TRBJ1-1,TRBD1,few,TRBV3-1/TRBV3-2,TGTGCCAGCAGCCCGAGGGACAGAAGACTTGAAGCTTTCTTT,CASSPRDRRLEAFF
TRBJ1-6,NA,NA,TRBV28,TGTGCCAGCAGTTTATGGTCGGGGTCACCCCTCCACTTT,CASSLWSGSPLHF
TRBJ2-2,NA,few,TRBV13,TGTGCCAGCAGAGTGGACGGCGCGAACACCGGGGAGCTGTTTTTT,CASRVDGANTGELFF
TRBJ1-2,TRBD1,once,TRBV5-6,TGTGCCAGCTGGCGACAGGGTGACTATGGCTACACCTTC,CASWRQGDYGYTF
TRBJ2-7,NA,NA,TRBV7-8,TGTGCCAGCAGCTTATCTAGGGCAGCCTACGAGCAGTACTTC,CASSLSRAAYEQYF
TRBJ2-7,TRBD1,NA,TRBV5-6,TGTGCCAGCAGCCCGGGGACAGGGATGGCTGAGCAGTACTTC,CASSPGTGMAEQYF
TRBJ1-5,TRBD1,NA,TRBV19,TGTGCCAGTAGAGGCCCCAGGACAGGACCGTCAAAGCAGCCCCAGCATTTT,CASRGPRTGPSKQPQHF
TRBJ2-1,TRBD2,NA,TRBV14,TGTGCCAGCAGCCAGACTAGCGGGAAGACCAATGAGCAGTTCTTC,CASSQTSGKTNEQFF
TRBJ2-7,NA,NA,TRBV11-2,TGTGCCAGCAGCTTAGAACACAGGGCCCCCTACGAGCAGTACTTC,CASSLEHRAPYEQYF
TRBJ2-7,TRBD2,NA,TRBV3-1/TRBV3-2,TGTGCCAGCAGCCCTGGGACTAGCGCATTCTACGAGCAGTACTTC,CASSPGTSAFYEQYF
TRBJ1-1,NA,once,TRBV6-4,TGTGCCAGTTCTTCAGGGAACACTGAAGCTTTCTTT,CASSSGNTEAFF
TRBJ2-7,NA,NA,TRBV5-5,TGTGCCACATCGACAGGCTCCAGGTACGAGCAGTACTTC,CATSTGSRYEQYF
TRBJ1-3,NA,NA,TRBV7-9,TGTGCCAGCAGCCCGAAGGACCGCCGAAGGGCAAACACCATATATTTT,CASSPKDRRRANTIYF
TRBJ2-7,NA,NA,TRBV29-1,TGCAGCGTTGATGGGGACGGAAACTACGAGCAGTACTTC,CSVDGDGNYEQYF
TRBJ2-7,TRBD1,NA,TRBV19,TGTGCCAGTAGTATAGCAGGGGGTCCCTCCTACGAGCAGTACTTC,CASSIAGGPSYEQYF
TRBJ2-1,TRBD2,NA,TRBV18,TGTGCCAGCTCACCACCCAAGACTAGCGGGGGAAATTACAATGAGCAGTTCTTC,CASSPPKTSGGNYNEQFF
TRBJ2-3,NA,NA,TRBV15,TGTGCCACCAGCAGAGATAACGACCCCACAGATACGCAGTATTTT,CATSRDNDPTDTQYF
TRBJ2-7,NA,NA,TRBV3-1/TRBV3-2,TGTGCCAGCAGCCAACTTGCGTTGAGCTCCTACGAGCAGTACTTC,CASSQLALSSYEQYF
TRBJ1-2,NA,NA,TRBV15,TGTGCCACCAGCTACTCTGGAGGGAACTATGGCTACACCTTC,CATSYSGGNYGYTF
TRBJ2-1,NA,NA,TRBV19,TGTGCCAGTAGTACTTCCTACGTCCGCAACAATGAGCAGTTCTTC,CASSTSYVRNNEQFF
TRBJ1-3,TRBD1,NA,TRBV5-4,TGTGCCAGCAGGACACAGGGGACAACTGGAAACACCATATATTTT,CASRTQGTTGNTIYF
TRBJ1-3,NA,NA,TRBV29-1,TGCAGCGTCTCCCGGGACCCTGGAAACACCATATATTTT,CSVSRDPGNTIYF
TRBJ2-7,NA,NA,TRBV20-1,TGCAGTGCCGTCCCCTCCTACGAGCAGTACTTC,CSAVPSYEQYF
TRBJ1-2,TRBD1,NA,TRBV4-3,TGCGCCAGCAGCCAGGGGACAGGGGGTAACTATGGCTACACCTTC,CASSQGTGGNYGYTF
TRBJ2-7,NA,NA,TRBV18,TGTGCCAGCTCACCGGTGGAACTCCGCGGAGGTATCTACGAGCAGTACTTC,CASSPVELRGGIYEQYF
TRBJ2-1,NA,NA,TRBV10-1,TGCGCCAGCAGTGAGACCCCGGCCAATGAGCAGTTCTTC,CASSETPANEQFF
TRBJ2-6,NA,once,TRBV5-1,TGCGCCAGCAGAAGGACCGAAACTGGGGCCAACGTCCTGACTTTC,CASRRTETGANVLTF
TRBJ1-4,NA,NA,TRBV12-5,TGTGCTAGTGGTTTTTTTGGTAGGGACACCACTAATGAAAAACTGTTTTTT,CASGFFGRDTTNEKLFF
TRBJ1-5,NA,NA,TRBV6-5,TGTGCCAGCAGTTACTCGTACAGGGCCGATCAGCCCCAGCATTTT,CASSYSYRADQPQHF
TRBJ1-1,NA,NA,TRBV4-2,TGTGCCAGCAGCCCGGAGGGCATGAACACTGAAGCTTTCTTT,CASSPEGMNTEAFF
TRBJ1-5,NA,few,TRBV28,TGTGCCAGCACCCCGGGCGGGGATTGGGGTCAGCCCCAGCATTTT,CASTPGGDWGQPQHF
TRBJ2-1,NA,NA,TRBV6-5,TGTGCCACCTTGGGGGGGGGCCGCAATGAGCAGTTCTTC,CATLGGGRNEQFF
TRBJ1-3,NA,NA,TRBV7-6,TGTGCCAGCAGCTCAACGGATGGGGCAAACACCATATATTTT,CASSSTDGANTIYF
TRBJ1-6,NA,NA,TRBV6-5,TGTGCCAGCAGCCCAGATACATCCTATAATTCACCCCTCCACTTT,CASSPDTSYNSPLHF
TRBJ1-6,NA,NA,TRBV14,TGTGCCAGCAGCCAAGGAGGGCGGGACTATAATTCACCCCTCCACTTT,CASSQGGRDYNSPLHF
TRBJ2-3,NA,NA,TRBV6-6,TGTGCCAGCAGTTCAATCACGAGACGCACAGATACGCAGTATTTT,CASSSITRRTDTQYF
TRBJ2-1,TRBD2,NA,TRBV19,TGTGCCAGTAGCCCCGGCGGGAGAAGGGCAGTCGGGCAGTTCTTC,CASSPGGRRAVGQFF
TRBJ1-1,TRBD1,NA,TRBV5-6,TGTGCCAGCAGAAGGGACAGGGTAGGGACTGAAGCTTTCTTT,CASRRDRVGTEAFF
TRBJ2-7,NA,NA,TRBV4-3,TGCGCCAGCAGCCAAGGGGTTAGCTCAGAATACGAGCAGTACTTC,CASSQGVSSEYEQYF
TRBJ1-1,NA,NA,TRBV11-2,TGTGCCAGCAGCTTCTCGCGGGGAAACACTGAAGCTTTCTTT,CASSFSRGNTEAFF
TRBJ1-2,TRBD1,NA,TRBV2,TGTGCCAGCAGTGCTTCGACAGGGGGTTTTTATGGCTACACCTTC,CASSASTGGFYGYTF
TRBJ1-1,NA,NA,TRBV27,TGTGCCAGCAGTTTAGTTGGGGATGCCAACACTGAAGCTTTCTTT,CASSLVGDANTEAFF
TRBJ2-2,NA,NA,TRBV5-4,TGTGCCAGCAGCTTCATAACCGGGGAGCTGTTTTTT,CASSFITGELFF
TRBJ1-1,TRBD1,once,TRBV27,TGTGCCATCACTCAGGGGGTCACTGAAGCTTTCTTT,CAITQGVTEAFF